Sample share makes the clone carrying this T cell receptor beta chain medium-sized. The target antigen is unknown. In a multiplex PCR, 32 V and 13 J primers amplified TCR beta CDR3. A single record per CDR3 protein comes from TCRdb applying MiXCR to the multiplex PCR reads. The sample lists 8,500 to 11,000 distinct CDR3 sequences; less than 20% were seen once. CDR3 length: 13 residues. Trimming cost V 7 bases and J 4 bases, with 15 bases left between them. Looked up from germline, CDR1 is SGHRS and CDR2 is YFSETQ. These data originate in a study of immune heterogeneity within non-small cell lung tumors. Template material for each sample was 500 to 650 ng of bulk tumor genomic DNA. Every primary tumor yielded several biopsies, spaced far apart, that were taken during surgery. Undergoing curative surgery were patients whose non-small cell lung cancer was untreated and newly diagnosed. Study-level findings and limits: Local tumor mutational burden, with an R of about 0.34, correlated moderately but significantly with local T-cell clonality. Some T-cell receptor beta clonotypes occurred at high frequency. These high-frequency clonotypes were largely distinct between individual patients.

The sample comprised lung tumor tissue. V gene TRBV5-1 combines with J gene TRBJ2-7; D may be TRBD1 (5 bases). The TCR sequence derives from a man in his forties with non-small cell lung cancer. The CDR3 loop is CASGKGIGYEQYF. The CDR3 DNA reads TGCGCCAGCGGTAAGGGGATTGGGTACGAGCAGTACTTC.